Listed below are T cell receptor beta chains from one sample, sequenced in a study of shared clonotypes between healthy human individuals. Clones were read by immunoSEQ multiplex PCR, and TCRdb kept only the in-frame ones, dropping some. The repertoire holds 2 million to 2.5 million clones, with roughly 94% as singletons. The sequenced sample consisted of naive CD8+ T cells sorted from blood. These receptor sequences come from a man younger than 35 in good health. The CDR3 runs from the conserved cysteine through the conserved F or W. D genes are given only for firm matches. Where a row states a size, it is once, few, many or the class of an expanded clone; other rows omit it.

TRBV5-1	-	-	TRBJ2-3	TGCGCCAGCAGCTTCAGGTCCGGGACAGATACGCAGTATTTT	CASSFRSGTDTQYF
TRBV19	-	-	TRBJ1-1	TGTGCCAGCAAAACCTACAAAAAAGGCAGCGCCGAAGCTTTCTTT	CASKTYKKGSAEAFF
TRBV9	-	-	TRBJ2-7	TGTGCCAGCAGCCCCGGGGACGACTACGAGCAGTACTTC	CASSPGDDYEQYF
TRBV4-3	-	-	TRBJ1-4	TGCGCCAGCAGCCAAGTTATGTTTAGCACATCTTTAACTAATGAAAAACTGTTTTTT	CASSQVMFSTSLTNEKLFF
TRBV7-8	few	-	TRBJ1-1	TGTGCCAGCAGCTTAGTCCGGGGGGTGAACACTGAAGCTTTCTTT	CASSLVRGVNTEAFF
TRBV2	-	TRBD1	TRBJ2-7	TGTGCCAGCAGTGATGGGACAGTACTATACGAGCAGTACTTC	CASSDGTVLYEQYF
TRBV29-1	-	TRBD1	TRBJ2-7	TGCAGCGTAGAGGACAGGAGCTCCTACGAGCAGTACTTC	CSVEDRSSYEQYF
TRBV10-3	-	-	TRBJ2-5	TGTGCCATCAGTGAGGGGGCAGGGGTACGCCAAGAGACCCAGTACTTC	CAISEGAGVRQETQYF
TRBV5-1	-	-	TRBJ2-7	TGCGCCAGCAGCTTGGCGTTAGGTCTGGAAAACTACGAGCAGTACTTC	CASSLALGLENYEQYF
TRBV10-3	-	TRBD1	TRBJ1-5	TGTGCCACACAGGGGCAGAATCAGCCCCAGCATTTT	CATQGQNQPQHF
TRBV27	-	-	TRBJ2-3	TGTGCCAGCAGTGCATTAGGGACGAGAAGCACAGATACGCAGTATTTT	CASSALGTRSTDTQYF
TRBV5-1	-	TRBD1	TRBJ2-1	TGCGCCAGCAGCCCACCGGGACAGGGGGGGAATGAGCAGTTCTTC	CASSPPGQGGNEQFF
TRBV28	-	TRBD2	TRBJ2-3	TGTGCCAGCAGTTTATTACTAGCGGCTAGCACAGATACGCAGTATTTT	CASSLLLAASTDTQYF
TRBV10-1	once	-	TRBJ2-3	TGCGCCAGCAGTGAGTCGAATGCGGACACAGATACGCAGTATTTT	CASSESNADTDTQYF
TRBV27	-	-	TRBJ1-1	TGTGCCAGCGGGGGCCGCGAAGTGAACACTGAAGCTTTCTTT	CASGGREVNTEAFF
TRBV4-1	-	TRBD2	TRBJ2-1	TGCGCCAGCAGCCAGCAACTAGCGCTTAAGTGGAATGAGCAGTTCTTC	CASSQQLALKWNEQFF
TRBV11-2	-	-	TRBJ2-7	TGTGCCAGTTCCCGGGGGGCAACCTACGAGCAGTACTTC	CASSRGATYEQYF
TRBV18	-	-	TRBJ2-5	TGTGCCAGCTCACCATTATCTCAAACTAGCCAAGAGACCCAGTACTTC	CASSPLSQTSQETQYF
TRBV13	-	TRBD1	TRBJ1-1	TGTGCCAGCAGCTTTGACAGGGCAGGAACTGAAGCTTTCTTT	CASSFDRAGTEAFF
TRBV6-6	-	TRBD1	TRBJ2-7	TGTGCCAGCAGTACCTCCGGGACAGGGGTGGAACAGTACTTC	CASSTSGTGVEQYF
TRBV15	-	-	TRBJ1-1	TGTGCCACCAGCAGAGGTAGGGAAACCACTGAAGCTTTCTTT	CATSRGRETTEAFF
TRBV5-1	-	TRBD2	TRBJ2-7	TGCGCCAGCAGAGCCGGGACTAGCGGGATCTACGAGCAGTACTTC	CASRAGTSGIYEQYF
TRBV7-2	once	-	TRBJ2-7	TGTGCCAGCAGCCCCCCAGAAAACTACGAGCAGTACTTC	CASSPPENYEQYF
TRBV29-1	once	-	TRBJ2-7	TGCAGCGTCCTAATCCTCTACGAGCAGTACTTC	CSVLILYEQYF
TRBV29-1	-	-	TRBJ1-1	TGCAGCGTTGTTGCGTCAGGGCGGAACACTGAAGCTTTCTTT	CSVVASGRNTEAFF
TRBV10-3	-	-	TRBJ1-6	TGTGCCATCAGTGACCGGGAGTATAATTCACCCCTCCACTTT	CAISDREYNSPLHF
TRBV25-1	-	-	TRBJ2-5	TGTGCCAGCAGTGAAGGGGAGACCCAGTACTTC	CASSEGETQYF
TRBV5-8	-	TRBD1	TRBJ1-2	TGTGCCAGCAGCTTGGAGACAGGGATTTATGGCTACACCTTC	CASSLETGIYGYTF
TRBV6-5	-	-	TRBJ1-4	TGTGCCAGCAGTTACAGGGAGGGTACTAATGAAAAACTGTTTTTT	CASSYREGTNEKLFF
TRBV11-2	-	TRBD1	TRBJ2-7	TGTGCCAGCAGCTTAGGGGGACAGCCCTACGAGCAGTACTTC	CASSLGGQPYEQYF
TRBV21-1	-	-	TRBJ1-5	TGTGCCAGCAACTCGGGACAGGGGGTTTATAGCAATCAGCCCCAGCATTTT	CASNSGQGVYSNQPQHF
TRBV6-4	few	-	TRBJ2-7	TGTGCCAGCAGTGACGGCTACGAGCAGTACTTC	CASSDGYEQYF
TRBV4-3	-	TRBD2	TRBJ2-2	TGCGCCAGCAGCCAAAAGGGCGTTTTGCTAGCGGGGAACACCGGGGAGCTGTTTTTT	CASSQKGVLLAGNTGELFF
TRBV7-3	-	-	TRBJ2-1	TGTGCCAGCAGCTTACCCCCGGGCGATGAGCAGTTCTTC	CASSLPPGDEQFF
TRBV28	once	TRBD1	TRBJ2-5	TGTGCCAGCAGCTTCGGGACAGGGGACTTAGAGACCCAGTACTTC	CASSFGTGDLETQYF
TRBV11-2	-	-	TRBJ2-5	TGTGCCAGCAGCCGACCCATAGGGGAAGAGACCCAGTACTTC	CASSRPIGEETQYF